The 21 T cell receptor beta chains below were found in one sample sequenced in a study of T cell clonality in common variable immunodeficiency. The study's findings and limits: Common variable immunodeficiency TCR beta sequences reportedly had fewer deletions and N-nucleotide insertions.

These TCRs are of unknown antigen specificity. Here immunoSEQ multiplex PCR was the method, and the copy in TCRdb shows in-frame clones only, minus some. Observed in the sample are 15,000 to 20,000 clones, none of them singletons. Sequencing was carried out using peripheral blood mononuclear cells. The receptors originated from a human donor with common variable immunodeficiency.

Remarks on this clone: The read ends 3 residues shy of where the CDR3 ends; the end is completed using the germline J gene. This chain uses TRBV6-1 with TRBJ1-2; TRBD1 matches 7 bases. The CDR3 totals 14 residues. CDR1 and CDR2 from the germline V gene are MNHNS and SASEGT. The trim removed 2 bases at V and 5 bases at J, leaving 5 bases unmatched. The CDR3 sequence is CASSERGLGYGYTF. The sequenced CDR3 bases are TGTGCCAGCAGTGAAAGGGGGCTCGGGTATGGC.

This clone was seen more than once but under ten times. The read terminates 3 residues ahead of where the CDR3 ends, so the germline J gene completes it. The chain carries TRBV5-1 and TRBJ1-3, with a weak D call TRBD1 (6 bases). Per the germline V gene, CDR1 is SGHRS and CDR2 is YFSETQ. The CDR3 loop spans 16 amino acids. The V end was cut by 0 bases, the J end by 0 bases, with 10 bases between. The CDR3 here is CASSLGAGVSGNTIYF. The CDR3 DNA, read in part, is TGCGCCAGCAGCTTGGGGGCAGGGGTCTCTGGAAACACC. Drawing the rest from reference TRBV5-1 and TRBJ1-3, the complete variable domain is KAGVTQTPRYLIKTRGQQVTLSCSPISGHRSVSWYQQTPGQGLQFLFEYFSETQRNKGNFPGRFSGRQFSNSRSEMNVSTLELGDSALYLCASSLGAGVSGNTIYFGEGSWLTVV.

This clone has just a few counts. Read coverage stops 3 residues before the CDR3 terminus; the germline J gene supplies the remainder. The chain has TRBV5-1 and TRBJ2-1, with D possibly being TRBD1 (6 bases). The germline gives CDR1 SGHRS, CDR2 YFSETQ. The CDR3 runs to 13 residues. V lost 5 bases to trimming and J lost 4 bases, with 10 bases between them. The CDR3 bases that were read are TGCGCCAGCAGTTCACAGGGTTACAATGAG. Its translation: CASSSQGYNE. The whole CDR3 protein reads CASSSQGYNEQFF.

This clone came up many times. The CDR3 end is not reached by the read, which stops 3 residues before it; the germline J gene fills it in. The chain employs TRBV19 and TRBJ1-1; the match to TRBD1 covers 9 bases. Trimming took 4 bases from V and 4 from J; bases not matched to a gene: 10. The CDR3 runs 16 residues. From germline, CDR1 is LNHDA and CDR2 SQIVND (reference sequence). The part of the CDR3 DNA that was read is TGTGCCAGTAGTACTCGACCAGGACAGGGGAGCACTGAA. Translation gives CASSTRPGQGSTE. The whole CDR3 protein reads CASSTRPGQGSTEAFF.

This clone occurred many times. The missing CDR3 end, 3 residues past where the read stops, is filled in from the germline J gene. The chain joins TRBV7-9 to TRBJ1-1; 8 positions agree with TRBD1. The CDR3 is made up of 12 amino acids. Germline CDR1 reads SEHNR; CDR2 reads FQNEAQ (reference sequence). Unmatched junction bases numbered 5, after V lost 7 bases and J lost 7 bases. The CDR3 reads CASIGTGVEAFF. The part of the CDR3 DNA that was read is TGTGCCAGCATCGGGACAGGCGTTGAA.

As regards this clone: The DNA ends 3 residues before the CDR3 does, and the rest of the CDR3 is filled in from the germline J gene. The rearrangement uses TRBV20-1 and TRBJ1-1, with TRBD1 as a possible D gene (5 bases). V shed 1 base and J shed 3 bases, with 21 bases lying between them. Germline V CDR1 and CDR2: DFQATT, SNEGSKA (reference sequence). The CDR3 has 17 residues. CDR3 bases read: TGCAGTGCTAGAGCCATCCCAGAGTGGGGGGGTTACACTGAA. Its protein is CSARAIPEWGGYTE. The complete CDR3 protein is CSARAIPEWGGYTEAFF.

This clone showed up many times. The CDR3 spells CASSLAEGTEAFF. The sequenced part of the CDR3 DNA is TGTGCCAGCAGCTTAGCAGAAGGCACTGAA. V gene TRBV7-2 combines with J gene TRBJ1-1; D unclear. The read stops 3 residues short of the end of the CDR3; the missing end is completed from the germline J gene. V was clipped by 0 bases and J by 4 bases, with 6 bases between them. The CDR3 length is 13 residues. CDR1 is SGHTA, CDR2 FQGNSA, per germline. The whole variable domain, remainder taken from reference TRBV7-2 and TRBJ1-1, is GAGVSQSPSNKVTEKGKDVELRCDPISGHTALYWYRQSLGQGLEFLIYFQGNSAPDKSGLPSDRFSAERTGGSVSTLTIQRTQQEDSAVYLCASSLAEGTEAFFGQGTRLTVV.

This clone was seen at least ten times. The read halts 3 residues ahead of the CDR3 end, with the missing end drawn from the germline J gene. The chain couples TRBV7-9 to TRBJ2-7, with no clear D. Trimming took off 1 base at V and 4 bases at J, with 11 bases between the two ends. CDR3 length equals 14 residues. CDR1 and CDR2 from the germline V gene are SEHNR and FQNEAQ (reference sequence). CDR3 DNA (partial): TGTGCCAGCAGCTTAGAACACAAACCATACGAG. Protein sequence: CASSLEHKPYE. The CDR3 as a whole reads CASSLEHKPYEQYF.

By share, this clone ranks as medium-sized. The observed sequence ends 3 residues before the CDR3 terminus, with the missing tail filled in from the germline J gene. J is TRBJ2-2 and V is TRBV19; TRBD2 aligns across 7 bases. Germline trimming cut 8 bases from V and 6 bases from J; bases unmatched to any gene: 9. The CDR3 sequence is 14 residues long. The germline gives CDR1 LNHDA, CDR2 SQIVND (reference sequence). CDR3 protein: CASRRAGVSGELFF. Incomplete CDR3 DNA: TGTGCCAGTCGGCGCGCGGGAGTGTCCGGGGAG. Combining the CDR3 with reference TRBV19 and TRBJ2-2 gives the whole variable domain DGGITQSPKYLFRKEGQNVTLSCEQNLNHDAMYWYRQDPGQGLRLIYYSQIVNDFQKGDIAEGYSVSREKKESFPLTVTSAQKNPTAFYLCASRRAGVSGELFFGEGSRLTVL.

The table lists this clone with many counts. The read ends 3 residues shy of where the CDR3 ends; the end is completed using the germline J gene. The J gene is TRBJ1-5, the V gene TRBV19; D perhaps matches TRBD1 (6 bases). CDR3 size: 15 residues. Deletions cut 5 bases from V and 2 bases from J, with 13 bases between. Germline V gene sequence: CDR1 LNHDA, CDR2 SQIVND (reference sequence). CDR3 DNA, as far as it was read: TGTGCCAGTAGTCCAGGCGCAGGGGGCAATCAGCCC. This gives the protein CASSPGAGGNQP. The complete CDR3 protein is CASSPGAGGNQPQHF.

This clone was detected many times. The observed sequence ends 3 residues before the CDR3 terminus, with the missing tail filled in from the germline J gene. This chain connects TRBV20-1 to TRBJ2-3; D unresolved. Trimming removed 0 bases at V and 3 bases at J, with 7 bases between. Germline V gene sequence: CDR1 DFQATT, CDR2 SNEGSKA (reference sequence). This CDR3 comprises 13 residues. The sequenced CDR3 bases are TGCAGTGCTAGAGATCTCCGGACAGATACG. It translates to CSARDLRTDT. The complete CDR3 sequence is CSARDLRTDTQYF.

This clone was picked up many times. From the germline J gene comes the end of the CDR3, since the read stops 3 residues before it. The rearrangement joins TRBV10-3 to TRBJ2-7, with D unresolved. Deletions cut 8 bases from V and 3 bases from J, with 11 bases between. Germline V CDR1 and CDR2: ENHRY, SYGVKD. The CDR3 spans 12 residues. The part of the CDR3 DNA that was read is TGTGCCATCGGAAAAGACAACTACGAG. Translated, it gives CAIGKDNYE. The whole CDR3 region reads CAIGKDNYEQYF.

The sample holds many counts of this clone. The read ends 3 residues shy of where the CDR3 ends; the end is completed using the germline J gene. This chain uses TRBV19 with TRBJ1-2; D remains ambiguous. This CDR3 has 12 residues. Germline CDR1 and CDR2: LNHDA and SQIVND (reference sequence). The CDR3 DNA, read in part, is TGTGCCAGTAGTGGCAGGCTCGAGGGC. It encodes CASSGRLEG. The full CDR3 sequence reads CASSGRLEGYTF. Using reference TRBV19 and TRBJ1-2 for the parts outside the CDR3, the full variable domain is DGGITQSPKYLFRKEGQNVTLSCEQNLNHDAMYWYRQDPGQGLRLIYYSQIVNDFQKGDIAEGYSVSREKKESFPLTVTSAQKNPTAFYLCASSGRLEGYTFGSGTRLTVV.

The table lists this clone with many counts. Read data end 3 residues before the CDR3 end; the end is taken from the germline J gene. This chain connects TRBV7-2 to TRBJ1-1; 8 bases agree with TRBD1. From germline, CDR1 is SGHTA and CDR2 FQGNSA. The CDR3 has 15 amino acids. The J segment lost 6 bases and the V segment lost 3 bases, leaving 9 bases of the junction unmatched. The chain's CDR3 is CASSLSAGGLAEAFF. The sequenced CDR3 bases are TGTGCCAGCAGCTTGTCGGCAGGGGGCTTGGCTGAA.

This clone was recorded at least ten times. CDR3 DNA, as far as it was read: TGCGCCAGCAGCGACGGACAGGGGAACTACGAG. Its translation: CASSDGQGNYE. The whole CDR3 protein is CASSDGQGNYEQYF. This sequence joins TRBV5-1 and TRBJ2-7; TRBD1 matches at 9 bases. The read ends 3 residues shy of where the CDR3 ends; the end is completed using the germline J gene. Trimming removed 4 bases from V and 3 bases from J; junction bases left unmatched: 5. This CDR3 is 14 amino acids long. CDR1 and CDR2 (germline): SGHRS, YFSETQ. Full variable domain (rest looked up from reference TRBV5-1 and TRBJ2-7): KAGVTQTPRYLIKTRGQQVTLSCSPISGHRSVSWYQQTPGQGLQFLFEYFSETQRNKGNFPGRFSGRQFSNSRSEMNVSTLELGDSALYLCASSDGQGNYEQYFGPGTRLTVT.

Regarding this clone: The missing CDR3 end, 3 residues past where the read stops, is filled in from the germline J gene. V is TRBV7-6 and J is TRBJ1-3; 12 positions match TRBD1. The J segment lost 8 bases and the V segment lost 5 bases, leaving 7 bases of the junction unmatched. Germline V gene data show CDR1 as SGHVS and CDR2 as FNYEAQ. This CDR3 region has 15 residues. The CDR3 spells CASSGGTGGAYTIYF. The DNA read from the CDR3 is TGTGCCAGCAGCGGGGGGACAGGGGGCGCGTACACC.

Ten or more counts support this clone. CDR3 loop: CASSPSGGPRNTEAFF. The DNA read from the CDR3 is TGTGCCAGCAGCCCCAGCGGAGGGCCGAGAAACACTGAA. The gene calls are TRBV7-3 and TRBJ1-1; D remains unclear. The CDR3 extends 3 residues past the end of the read, so its final part is completed from the germline J gene. Trimming cost V 5 bases and J 2 bases, with 18 bases left between them. The CDR3 contains 16 residues. Germline V gene data show CDR1 as SGHTA and CDR2 as FQGTGA.

Relative to its sample, this clone is medium-sized. The read terminates 3 residues ahead of where the CDR3 ends, so the germline J gene completes it. The chain links TRBV13 to TRBJ2-2; D is perhaps TRBD2 (6 bases). This CDR3 has 15 amino acids. In germline, CDR1 is PRHDT, CDR2 FYEKMQ (reference sequence). The V end lost 4 bases, the J end lost 4 bases, and 13 bases lay between the germline ends. CDR3 protein: CASSWGQGGTGELFF. The CDR3 bases that were read are TGTGCCAGCAGCTGGGGCCAGGGAGGCACCGGGGAG.

As to this clone: The CDR3 goes on 3 residues after the read ends, and that part is filled in from the germline J gene. The V call is TRBV2, the J call TRBJ2-5; D perhaps matches TRBD1 (6 bases). Germline CDR1 and CDR2: SNHLY and FYNNEI. The CDR3 sequence is 14 residues long. Between the trimmed V and J ends, which lost 3 bases and 7 bases, there was a span of 15 bases. The CDR3 bases that were read are TGTGCCAGCAGTGAGTGGGACACCTCGGGGACC. Its protein product is CASSEWDTSGT. The whole CDR3 protein is CASSEWDTSGTQYF.

This clone came up a few times. The read ends 3 residues shy of where the CDR3 ends; the end is completed using the germline J gene. The V gene is TRBV6-2 or TRBV6-3, the J gene TRBJ1-5; TRBD1 matches at 8 bases. Germline values: CDR1 MNHEY, CDR2 SVGEGT. With V trimmed by 2 bases and J by 9 bases, 6 bases remained unmatched. This CDR3 comprises 14 residues. CDR3 bases read: TGTGCCAGCAGTTACGACAGGGGAGGAAGGCCC. Its translation is CASSYDRGGRP. The full CDR3 reads CASSYDRGGRPQHF.

This clone was found a few times. With the read ending 3 residues before the CDR3 end, the germline J gene is used to fill in that end. The V call is TRBV5-1, the J call TRBJ2-2; TRBD1 matches 12 bases. Trimming removed 4 bases from V and 6 bases from J; junction bases left unmatched: 10. Germline CDR1 SGHRS, CDR2 YFSETQ. The CDR3 is 17 residues long. The CDR3 sequence is CASSGRGQGAGSGELFF. Incomplete CDR3 DNA: TGCGCCAGCAGCGGAAGGGGACAGGGGGCCGGGTCCGGGGAG.